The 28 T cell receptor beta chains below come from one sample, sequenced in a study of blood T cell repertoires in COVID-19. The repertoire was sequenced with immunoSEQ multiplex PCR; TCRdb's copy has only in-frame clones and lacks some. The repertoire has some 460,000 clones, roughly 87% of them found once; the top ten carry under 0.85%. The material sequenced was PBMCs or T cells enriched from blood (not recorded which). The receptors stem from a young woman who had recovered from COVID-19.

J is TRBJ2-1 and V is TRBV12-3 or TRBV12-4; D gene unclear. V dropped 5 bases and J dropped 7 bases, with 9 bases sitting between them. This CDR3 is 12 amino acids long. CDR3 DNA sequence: TGTGCCAGCAGTCCCCGTAATAATGAGCAGTTCTTC. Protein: CASSPRNNEQFF.

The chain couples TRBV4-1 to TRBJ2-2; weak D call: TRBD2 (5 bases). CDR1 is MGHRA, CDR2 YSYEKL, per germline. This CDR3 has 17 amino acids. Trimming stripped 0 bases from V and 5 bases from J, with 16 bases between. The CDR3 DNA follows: TGCGCCAGCAGCCAAGATGGAGGTCTGAGGGTTACCGGGGAGCTGTTTTTT. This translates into CASSQDGGLRVTGELFF.

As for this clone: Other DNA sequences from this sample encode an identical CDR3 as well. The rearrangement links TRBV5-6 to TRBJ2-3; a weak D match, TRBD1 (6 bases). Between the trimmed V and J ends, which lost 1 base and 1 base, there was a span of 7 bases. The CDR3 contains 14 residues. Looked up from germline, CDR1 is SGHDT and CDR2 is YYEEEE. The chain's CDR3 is CASSLPGGTDTQYF. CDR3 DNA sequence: TGTGCCAGCAGCTTGCCAGGGGGCACAGATACGCAGTATTTT.

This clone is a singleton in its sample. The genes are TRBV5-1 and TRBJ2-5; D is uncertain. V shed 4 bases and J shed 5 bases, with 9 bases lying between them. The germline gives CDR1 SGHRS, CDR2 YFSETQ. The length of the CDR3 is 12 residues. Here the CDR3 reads CASSVNGETQYF. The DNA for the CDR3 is TGCGCCAGCAGCGTAAACGGGGAGACCCAGTACTTC.

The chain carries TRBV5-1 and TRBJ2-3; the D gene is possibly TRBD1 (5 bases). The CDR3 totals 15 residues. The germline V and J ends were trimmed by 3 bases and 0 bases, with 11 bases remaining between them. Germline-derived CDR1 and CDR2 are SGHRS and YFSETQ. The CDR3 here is CASSSRQPSTDTQYF. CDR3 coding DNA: TGCGCCAGCAGCTCGAGACAGCCTAGCACAGATACGCAGTATTTT.

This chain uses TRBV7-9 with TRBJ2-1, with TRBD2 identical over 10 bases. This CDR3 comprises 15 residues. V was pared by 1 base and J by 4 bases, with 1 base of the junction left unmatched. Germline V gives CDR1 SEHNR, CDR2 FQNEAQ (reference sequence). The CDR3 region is CASSLELAGYNEQFF. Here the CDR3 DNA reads TGTGCCAGCAGCTTAGAACTAGCGGGGTACAATGAGCAGTTCTTC.

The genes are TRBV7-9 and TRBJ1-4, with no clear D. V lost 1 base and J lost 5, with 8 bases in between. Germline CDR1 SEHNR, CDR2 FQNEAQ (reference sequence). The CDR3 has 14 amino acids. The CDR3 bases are TGTGCCAGCAGCTTAGATGGCTTCAATGAAAAACTGTTTTTT. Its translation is CASSLDGFNEKLFF.

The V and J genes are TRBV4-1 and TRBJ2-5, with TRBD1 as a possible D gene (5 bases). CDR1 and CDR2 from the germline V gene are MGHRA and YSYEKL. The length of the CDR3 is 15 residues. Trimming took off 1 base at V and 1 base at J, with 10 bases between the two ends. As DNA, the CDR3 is TGCGCCAGCAGCCAAGCAGGGATTTTCCAAGAGACCCAGTACTTC. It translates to CASSQAGIFQETQYF.

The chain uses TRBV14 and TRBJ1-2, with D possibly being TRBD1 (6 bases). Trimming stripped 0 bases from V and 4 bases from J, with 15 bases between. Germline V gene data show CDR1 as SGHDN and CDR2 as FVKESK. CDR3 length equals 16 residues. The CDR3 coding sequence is TGTGCCAGCAGCCAAGATATTGGACAGAATGTCTATGGCTACACCTTC. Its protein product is CASSQDIGQNVYGYTF. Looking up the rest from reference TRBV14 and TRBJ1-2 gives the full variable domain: EAGVTQFPSHSVIEKGQTVTLRCDPISGHDNLYWYRRVMGKEIKFLLHFVKESKQDESGMPNNRFLAERTGGTYSTLKVQPAELEDSGVYFCASSQDIGQNVYGYTFGSGTRLTVV.

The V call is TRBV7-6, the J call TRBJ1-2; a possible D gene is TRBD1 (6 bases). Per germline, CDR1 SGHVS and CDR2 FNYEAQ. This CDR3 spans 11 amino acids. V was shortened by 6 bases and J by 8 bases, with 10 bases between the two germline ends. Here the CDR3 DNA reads TGTGCCAGCAGGGATACAGGGGGCTACACCTTC. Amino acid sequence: CASRDTGGYTF.

The CDR3 is CASGQGTSYEQYF. The CDR3 region has the DNA TGTGCCAGCGGACAGGGGACGTCCTACGAGCAGTACTTC. V gene TRBV7-9 combines with J gene TRBJ2-7; 9 nucleotides match TRBD1. CDR1 is SEHNR and CDR2 is FQNEAQ in the germline V gene (reference sequence). The CDR3 sequence is 13 residues long. Trimming took 8 bases from V and 1 from J; bases not matched to a gene: 3.

This CDR3 reads CASSLGGNTGELFF. Written as DNA, the CDR3 is TGTGCCAGCAGCTTAGGAGGGAACACCGGGGAGCTGTTTTTT. The V gene is TRBV7-3, the J gene TRBJ2-2; possible D gene TRBD2, 5 bases. Germline CDR1 reads SGHTA; CDR2 reads FQGTGA. The CDR3 is made up of 14 amino acids. The V and J ends lost 2 bases and 1 base respectively, with 5 bases between them.

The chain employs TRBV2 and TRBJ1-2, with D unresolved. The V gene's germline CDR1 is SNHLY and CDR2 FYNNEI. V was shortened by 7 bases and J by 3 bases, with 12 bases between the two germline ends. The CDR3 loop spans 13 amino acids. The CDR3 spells CASIGREYYGYTF. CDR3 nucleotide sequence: TGTGCCAGCATTGGACGGGAGTACTATGGCTACACCTTC.

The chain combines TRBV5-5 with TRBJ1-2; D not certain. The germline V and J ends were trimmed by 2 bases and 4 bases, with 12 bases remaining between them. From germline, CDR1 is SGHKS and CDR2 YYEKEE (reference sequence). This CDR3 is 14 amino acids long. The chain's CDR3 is CASSFGTPGYGYTF. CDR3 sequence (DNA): TGTGCCAGCAGCTTTGGCACCCCAGGCTATGGCTACACCTTC.

CDR3 amino acids: CASSLGSGTGSNTEAFF. The CDR3 DNA sequence: TGCGCCAGCAGTTTAGGCTCCGGTACAGGGTCGAACACTGAAGCTTTCTTT. The chain couples TRBV10-1 to TRBJ1-1, with a weak D call TRBD1 (6 bases). The V gene's germline CDR1 is WNHNN and CDR2 SYGVQD (reference sequence). This CDR3 comprises 17 residues. With 5 bases removed from V and 1 base from J, the gap between germline ends came to 20 bases.

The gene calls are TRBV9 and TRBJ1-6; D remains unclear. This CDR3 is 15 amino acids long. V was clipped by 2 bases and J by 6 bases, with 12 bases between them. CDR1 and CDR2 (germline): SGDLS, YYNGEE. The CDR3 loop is CASSVGLERNSPLHF. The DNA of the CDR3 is TGTGCCAGCAGCGTTGGCCTCGAACGTAATTCACCCCTCCACTTT.

CDR3 sequence: CASSVPYQETQYF. The CDR3 DNA sequence: TGTGCCAGCAGTGTCCCGTACCAAGAGACCCAGTACTTC. The V gene is TRBV2, the J gene TRBJ2-5; D is ambiguous. The CDR3 is 13 amino acids. Germline V gene sequence: CDR1 SNHLY, CDR2 FYNNEI. Trimming pared 4 bases from V and 0 bases from J, leaving 6 bases between.

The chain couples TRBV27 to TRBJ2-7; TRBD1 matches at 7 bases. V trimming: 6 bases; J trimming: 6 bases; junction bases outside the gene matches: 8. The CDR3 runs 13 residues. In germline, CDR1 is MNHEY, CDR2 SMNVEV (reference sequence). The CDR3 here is CASRDRSAGEQYF. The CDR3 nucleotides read TGTGCCAGCAGGGACAGGTCCGCGGGCGAGCAGTACTTC.

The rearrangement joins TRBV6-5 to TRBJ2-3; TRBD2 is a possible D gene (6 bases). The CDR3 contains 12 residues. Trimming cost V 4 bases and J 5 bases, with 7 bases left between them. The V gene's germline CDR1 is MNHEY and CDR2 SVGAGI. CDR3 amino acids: CASSSGGDTQYF. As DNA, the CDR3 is TGTGCCAGCAGTTCCGGGGGAGATACGCAGTATTTT.

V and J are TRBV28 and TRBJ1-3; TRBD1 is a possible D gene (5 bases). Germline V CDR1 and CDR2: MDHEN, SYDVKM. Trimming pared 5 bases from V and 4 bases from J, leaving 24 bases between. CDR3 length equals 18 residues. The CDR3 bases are TGTGCCAGCAGTCCCAGATTGGCGGAGGGACCTCCGGGAAACACCATATATTTT. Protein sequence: CASSPRLAEGPPGNTIYF.

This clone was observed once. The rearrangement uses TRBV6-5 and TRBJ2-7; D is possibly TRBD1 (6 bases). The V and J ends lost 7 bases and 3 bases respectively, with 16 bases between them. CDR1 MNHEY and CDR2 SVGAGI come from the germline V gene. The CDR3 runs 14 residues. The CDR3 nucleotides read TGTGCCAGCACCCCTGACAGGAACCGCTACGAGCAGTACTTC. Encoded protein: CASTPDRNRYEQYF.

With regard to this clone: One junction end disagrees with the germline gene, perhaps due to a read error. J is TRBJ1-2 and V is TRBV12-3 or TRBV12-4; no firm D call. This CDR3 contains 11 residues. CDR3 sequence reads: CASSFRGATRF. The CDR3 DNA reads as TGTGCCAGCAGTTTTAGAGGAGCGACCCGCTTC.

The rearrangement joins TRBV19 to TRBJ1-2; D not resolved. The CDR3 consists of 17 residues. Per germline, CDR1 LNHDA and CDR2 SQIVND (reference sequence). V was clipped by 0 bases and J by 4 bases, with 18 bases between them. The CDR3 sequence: CASSIDPTGEVTYGYTF. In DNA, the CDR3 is TGTGCCAGTAGTATAGATCCGACCGGGGAGGTAACCTATGGCTACACCTTC.

The CDR3 region is CAIMDREVNGYTF. DNA for the CDR3: TGTGCCATCATGGACAGGGAAGTAAATGGCTACACCTTC. The rearrangement links TRBV10-3 to TRBJ1-2, with TRBD1 matching over 8 bases. Trimming took 7 bases from V and 6 from J; bases not matched to a gene: 7. Germline V gene sequence: CDR1 ENHRY, CDR2 SYGVKD. This CDR3 is built from 13 residues.

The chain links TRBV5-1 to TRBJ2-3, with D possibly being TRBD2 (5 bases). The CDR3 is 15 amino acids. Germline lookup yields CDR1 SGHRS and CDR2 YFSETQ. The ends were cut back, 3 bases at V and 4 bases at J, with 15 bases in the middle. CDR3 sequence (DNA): TGCGCCAGCAGCTACCGACACGAGGGCCCAGATACGCAGTATTTT. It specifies CASSYRHEGPDTQYF.

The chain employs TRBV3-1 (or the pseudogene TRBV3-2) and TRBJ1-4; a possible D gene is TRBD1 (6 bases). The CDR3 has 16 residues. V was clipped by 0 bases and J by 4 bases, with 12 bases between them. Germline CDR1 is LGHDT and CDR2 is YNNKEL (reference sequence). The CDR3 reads CASSQDPGGGNEKLFF. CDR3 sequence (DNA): TGTGCCAGCAGCCAAGATCCGGGGGGCGGTAATGAAAAACTGTTTTTT.

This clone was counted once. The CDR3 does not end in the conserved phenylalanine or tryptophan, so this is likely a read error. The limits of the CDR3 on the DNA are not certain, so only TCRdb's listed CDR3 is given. CDR3 loop: CASSASCRV. J is TRBJ1-1 and V is TRBV6-4. Germline CDR1 and CDR2: MRHNA and SNTAGT. Counting both end residues, the CDR3 totals 9 amino acids.

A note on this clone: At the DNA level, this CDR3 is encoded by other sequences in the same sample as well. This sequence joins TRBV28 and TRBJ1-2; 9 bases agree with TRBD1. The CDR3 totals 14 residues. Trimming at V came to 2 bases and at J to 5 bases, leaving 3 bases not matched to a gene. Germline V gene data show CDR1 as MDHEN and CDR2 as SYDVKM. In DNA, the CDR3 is TGTGCCAGCAGTTTACCGGGACAGGGATATGGCTACACCTTC. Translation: CASSLPGQGYGYTF.